These T cell receptor beta chains were read from a single sample in a study of follicular helper T cells after annual influenza vaccination. Assay: immunoSEQ multiplex PCR; the TCRdb copy retains only in-frame clones and omits some. Of approximately 5,000 clones in the sample, approximately 80% were seen once. This sample comprised CXCR5+ CD38- circulating T follicular helper cells from blood, obtained on the day of influenza vaccination. These receptor sequences come from an adult who received the influenza vaccine. The CDR3 runs from the conserved cysteine through the conserved F or W. The D gene is left open where the match is weak. Where a row states a size, it is once, few, many or the class of an expanded clone; other rows omit it.

j_call d_call v_call clone_size cdr3_aa cdr3_nt
TRBJ2-7 - TRBV7-9 - CASSLSAGSYEQYF TGTGCCAGCAGCTTATCGGCCGGGTCCTACGAGCAGTACTTC
TRBJ1-2 TRBD1 TRBV5-4 few CASSLGQGNYGYTF TGTGCCAGCAGCTTGGGACAGGGGAACTATGGCTACACCTTC
TRBJ2-5 TRBD1 TRBV19 few CASSRTGTYQETQYF TGTGCCAGTAGTAGGACAGGAACCTACCAAGAGACCCAGTACTTC
TRBJ1-1 - TRBV18 - CASSGQRGSTEAFF TGTGCCAGCTCAGGACAGCGGGGGAGCACTGAAGCTTTCTTT
TRBJ1-5 - TRBV7-2 - CASSLVWWPVSNQPQHF TGTGCCAGCAGCTTAGTTTGGTGGCCCGTTAGCAATCAGCCCCAGCATTTT
TRBJ1-4 - TRBV19 - CASRSGATNEKLFF TGTGCCAGTAGGTCCGGGGCAACTAATGAAAAACTGTTTTTT
TRBJ2-5 TRBD2 TRBV5-1 - CASSLGRGGQETQYF TGCGCCAGCAGCTTGGGGCGGGGAGGGCAAGAGACCCAGTACTTC
TRBJ2-7 - TRBV10-3 - CATEGQGSDHEQYF TGTGCCACCGAGGGCCAGGGGTCGGATCACGAGCAGTACTTC
TRBJ1-2 TRBD1 TRBV18 - CASSPGQGGSGYTF TGTGCCAGCTCACCCGGACAGGGAGGCTCTGGCTACACCTTC
TRBJ1-5 TRBD1 TRBV27 - CASSQTVQGNQPQHF TGTGCCAGCAGCCAAACCGTACAGGGGAATCAGCCCCAGCATTTT
TRBJ2-1 TRBD2 TRBV29-1 - CSVGPGLAANEQFF TGCAGCGTTGGCCCGGGACTAGCGGCCAATGAGCAGTTCTTC
TRBJ1-2 - TRBV4-2 - CASSQDERIYGYTF TGTGCCAGCAGCCAAGATGAAAGGATCTATGGCTACACCTTC
TRBJ2-2 - TRBV18 - CASSPGRTNTGELFF TGTGCCAGCTCCCCGGGACGGACGAACACCGGGGAGCTGTTTTTT
TRBJ1-2 - TRBV28 - CASSTPTGSSNYGYTF TGTGCCAGCAGTACCCCAACAGGGAGCTCCAACTATGGCTACACCTTC
TRBJ2-5 TRBD2 TRBV7-3 - CASSPGLGETQYF TGTGCCAGCAGCCCGGGACTAGGGGAGACCCAGTACTTC
TRBJ1-2 - TRBV10-2 - CATTSAGNDYGYTF TGCGCCACGACTTCGGCAGGGAACGACTATGGCTACACCTTC
TRBJ2-5 TRBD2 TRBV5-5 - CASSRGAGQETQYF TGTGCCAGCAGCCGCGGAGCGGGGCAAGAGACCCAGTACTTC
TRBJ2-1 TRBD2 TRBV2 - CASKAGGPNEQFF TGTGCCAGCAAAGCGGGGGGGCCGAATGAGCAGTTCTTC
TRBJ1-1 - TRBV4-2 few CASSHHDRNTEAFF TGTGCCAGCAGCCACCATGACAGGAACACTGAAGCTTTCTTT
TRBJ1-1 - TRBV6-1 - CASSKQGSEAFF TGTGCCAGCAGTAAACAGGGTTCTGAAGCTTTCTTT
TRBJ2-7 - TRBV6-6 - CASSSTRVEQYF TGTGCCAGCAGTTCAACTAGGGTCGAGCAGTACTTC
TRBJ1-2 - TRBV6-5 few CASSPGPRGYTF TGTGCCAGCAGTCCAGGCCCTAGAGGCTACACCTTC
TRBJ1-1 - TRBV28 - CASSSPVLVRTEAFF TGTGCCAGCAGTTCCCCCGTACTGGTTCGGACTGAAGCTTTCTTT
TRBJ2-3 - TRBV5-1 - CASSLDSRTDTQYF TGCGCCAGCAGCTTGGACTCGCGCACAGATACGCAGTATTTT
TRBJ2-4 TRBD2 TRBV27 - CASSSLRTSGGVGIQYF TGTGCCAGCAGTTCTCTCCGGACTAGCGGGGGGGTGGGTATTCAGTACTTC
TRBJ2-5 - TRBV7-9 once CASSLGRWDQGETQYF TGTGCCAGCAGCTTAGGACGTTGGGACCAGGGGGAGACCCAGTACTTC
TRBJ1-2 TRBD1 TRBV15 - CATSRESPGGLGGYTF TGTGCCACCAGCAGAGAATCCCCAGGGGGACTGGGGGGCTACACCTTC
TRBJ1-5 - TRBV18 - CASSPTGTEGSPQHF TGTGCCAGCTCACCAACGGGGACCGAGGGATCGCCCCAGCATTTT
TRBJ2-3 TRBD2 TRBV10-3 - CAIRTSGGADTQYF TGTGCCATCAGGACTAGCGGGGGGGCCGATACGCAGTATTTT
TRBJ2-1 TRBD2 TRBV19 - CASSSLAGGPNEQFF TGTGCCAGTAGTTCCCTAGCGGGGGGGCCCAATGAGCAGTTCTTC
TRBJ2-3 - TRBV5-5 - CASSLSWSGNTDTQYF TGTGCCAGCAGCTTGAGCTGGTCAGGGAACACAGATACGCAGTATTTT
TRBJ1-2 TRBD1 TRBV5-6 - CASSPQGANYGYTF TGTGCCAGCAGCCCTCAGGGGGCGAACTATGGCTACACCTTC
TRBJ1-2 - TRBV6-5 few CASSYPIGGSYGYTF TGTGCCAGCAGTTACCCGATCGGGGGGAGCTATGGCTACACCTTC
TRBJ2-2 - TRBV7-2 - CASRFTGPTGELFF TGTGCCAGCAGGTTCACAGGGCCCACCGGGGAGCTGTTTTTT
TRBJ2-1 TRBD2 TRBV9 - CASSVERGSHEQFF TGTGCCAGCAGCGTCGAGCGGGGGTCCCATGAGCAGTTCTTC
TRBJ1-1 - TRBV7-9 - CASSAELGRTEAFF TGTGCCAGCAGCGCAGAACTGGGGAGGACTGAAGCTTTCTTT
TRBJ2-7 TRBD1 TRBV11-3 - CASSLGDRWAYEQYF TGTGCCAGCAGCCTAGGGGACAGGTGGGCCTACGAGCAGTACTTC
TRBJ1-2 - TRBV28 - CASSLQNYGYTF TGTGCCAGCAGTTTGCAGAACTATGGCTACACCTTC
TRBJ1-3 - TRBV19 - CASSIGGPFTVSGNTIYF TGTGCCAGTAGTATAGGAGGGCCCTTCACGGTCTCTGGAAACACCATATATTTT
TRBJ2-4 TRBD2 TRBV6-1 - CASSESWLAGGQIAKNIQYF TGTGCCAGCAGTGAAAGTTGGCTAGCGGGGGGCCAAATAGCCAAAAACATTCAGTACTTC